This T cell receptor beta chain was recovered during a study of technical replicates of blood from a few donors (TCRdb year 2017). CDR1 and CDR2, looked up from the germline V gene (reference sequence), are SEHNR and FQNEAQ. V gives up 6 bases and J gives up 0 bases, and the segment between their germline ends measures 20 bases. Its CDR3 holds 17 amino acids, cysteine through phenylalanine. The sequence is cut down to CDR3 DNA, 51 bases in frame from base 1. The method behind the library was the immunoSEQ multiplex PCR assay. Sourced from immuneACCESS, this table was stored by TCRdb with only in-frame sequences that have V and J called. A share of the clones is absent; for the studies checked, an unresolved V gene accounts for under half, and the remainder has no known explanation. Recorded for this sample are 85,000 to 95,000 clones; roughly 95% of them occurred a single time. Roughly 0.36% of the sample is in the top ten clones.

A note on this clone: Its antigen has not been determined. Base quality data are lacking; no much larger clone is found one base away.

Recombination connected TRBV7-9 to TRBJ1-1; no confident D gene assignment can be made. The TCR was taken from a human donor in good health. Sequenced: T cells isolated from PBMCs. The bases are TGTGCCAGCAGTTCGAGAGAATTCGGGATGATGAACACTGAAGCTTTCTTT. This encodes CASSSREFGMMNTEAFF.